The clone carrying this TCR beta chain was found a few times. Its antigen is not identified. Germline values: CDR1 MGHRA, CDR2 YSYEKL. The length of the CDR3 is 15 residues. The V and J ends lost 1 base and 1 base respectively, with 9 bases between them. This record belongs to a study of T-cell memory formation after mild COVID-19. Whole-study context: There were largely donor-specific TCR clusters.

TCRdb redid the calling of the 5' RACE reads with MiXCR, one entry per CDR3 protein. The sample shows about 180,000 distinct CDR3 sequences, 16% of them seen only once. Study-wide findings and caveats: There was a balanced CD4/CD8 profile in clones contracting day 15 to 85, and later expanders leaned CD4+.

This sequence originates from an adult woman who had mild COVID-19 (a few samples of this study predate the infection). Cell type and time point are not known. This chain connects TRBV4-1 to TRBJ2-3; perhaps D is TRBD1 or TRBD2 (5 bases each). The sequencing sample was made of PBMCs or a T cell subset sorted from them (not recorded which). The CDR3 DNA reads TGCGCCAGCAGCCAAGGGGGGTACGGCACAGATACGCAGTATTTT. Translation gives CASSQGGYGTDTQYF.